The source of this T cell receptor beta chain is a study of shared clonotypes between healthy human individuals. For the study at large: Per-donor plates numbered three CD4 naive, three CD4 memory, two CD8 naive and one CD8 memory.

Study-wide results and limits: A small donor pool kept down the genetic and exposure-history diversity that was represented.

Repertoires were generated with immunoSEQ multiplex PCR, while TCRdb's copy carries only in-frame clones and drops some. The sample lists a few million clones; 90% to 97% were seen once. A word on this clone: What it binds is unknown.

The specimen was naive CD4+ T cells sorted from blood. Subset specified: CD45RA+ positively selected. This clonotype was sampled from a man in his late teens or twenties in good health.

Written as DNA, the CDR3 is TGTGCCAGCAGCTTAGCCCACCAAGAGACCCAGTACTTC. It encodes CASSLAHQETQYF. The chain links TRBV11-3 to TRBJ2-5; no clear D. V was shortened by 1 base and J by 0 bases, with 3 bases between the two germline ends. Germline CDR1 and CDR2: SGHNT and YENEEA. The CDR3 totals 13 residues. Looking up the rest from reference TRBV11-3 and TRBJ2-5 gives the full variable domain: EAGVVQSPRYKIIEKKQPVAFWCNPISGHNTLYWYLQNLGQGPELLIRYENEEAVDDSQLPKDRFSAERLKGVDSTLKIQPAELGDSAVYLCASSLAHQETQYFGPGTRLLVL.